The rows below give T cell receptor beta chains drawn from one sample of a study of beta chain features in type 1 diabetes. TCRdb's copy holds only in-frame clones and misses some; the assay was immunoSEQ multiplex PCR. This table has some 410,000 clones, roughly 13% appearing once. Sequencing was performed on naive CD4+ T cells from blood. These receptor sequences come from a young man in good health. CDR3s include the opening cysteine and the closing phenylalanine or tryptophan. A D gene is named only where the DNA matches it firmly. Expanded clones are given a class, and other clones once, few, many or no size at all.

>TRBJ2-3|TRBD2|TRBV5-4|.
TGTGCCAGCAGCTTAGCGGGGAGCGGCACAGATACGCAGTATTTT
CASSLAGSGTDTQYF
>TRBJ1-3|.|TRBV11-2|few
TGTGCCAGCAGCTTAGATCGAACGAACACCATATATTTT
CASSLDRTNTIYF
>TRBJ2-3|.|TRBV5-1|few
TGCGCCAGCAGCTCGGGGACCTGGGTTGTATCAGATACGCAGTATTTT
CASSSGTWVVSDTQYF
>TRBJ2-2|.|TRBV30|.
TGTGCCTGGAGGGGCCAGCGGAACACCGGGGAGCTGTTTTTT
CAWRGQRNTGELFF
>TRBJ2-7|.|TRBV4-1|few
TGCGCCAGCAGTCCAGGCATTCAGCCTATGGGACGACGGAGTTCGGAGCAGTACTTC
CASSPGIQPMGRRSSEQYF
>TRBJ2-1|TRBD2|TRBV18|.
TGTGCCAGCTCACCGGGACTAGCGGGAAACAATGAGCAGTTCTTC
CASSPGLAGNNEQFF
>TRBJ1-5|.|TRBV9|.
TGTGCCAGCAGCGCAGAGGGGGGGCCCCAGCATTTT
CASSAEGGPQHF
>TRBJ1-3|.|TRBV29-1|few
TGCAGCGTTGAAGTGCTGGGGAAGTCTGGAAACACCATATATTTT
CSVEVLGKSGNTIYF
>TRBJ2-5|.|TRBV15|few
TGTGCCACCAGCAGAGATTCCCCCACCCTAGAGACCCAGTACTTC
CATSRDSPTLETQYF
>TRBJ2-1|TRBD2|TRBV5-1|.
TGCGCCAGCAGCTTGGCTAGCGGGGGGTTGGATGAGCAGTTCTTC
CASSLASGGLDEQFF
>TRBJ1-2|.|TRBV29-1|many
TGCAGCGTTGAAGGGGCGGCCGCGTCGACCTTC
CSVEGAAASTF
>TRBJ1-1|.|TRBV7-2|.
TGTGCCAGCAGCCCACGGGTGAGGACTGAAGCTTTCTTT
CASSPRVRTEAFF
>TRBJ2-5|TRBD2|TRBV18|.
TGTGCCAGCTCACCGCTGGCGGGGGGCCGTCCAAGGGCCCAGTACTTC
CASSPLAGGRPRAQYF
>TRBJ1-1|.|TRBV30|few
TGTGCCTGGAGTCGGGGGCGGCGTTTCTTT
CAWSRGRRFF
>TRBJ1-2|.|TRBV30|.
TGTGCCTGGAGTGTATTTGCCGAATACTATGGCTACACCTTC
CAWSVFAEYYGYTF
>TRBJ2-1|.|TRBV5-4|.
TGTGCCAGCATGAGCACCTCCTACAATGAGCAGTTCTTC
CASMSTSYNEQFF
>TRBJ2-5|TRBD2|TRBV9|.
TGTGCCAGCAGCCCCCCGAGTGGCACTAGCGGGGAAGAGACCCAGTACTTC
CASSPPSGTSGEETQYF